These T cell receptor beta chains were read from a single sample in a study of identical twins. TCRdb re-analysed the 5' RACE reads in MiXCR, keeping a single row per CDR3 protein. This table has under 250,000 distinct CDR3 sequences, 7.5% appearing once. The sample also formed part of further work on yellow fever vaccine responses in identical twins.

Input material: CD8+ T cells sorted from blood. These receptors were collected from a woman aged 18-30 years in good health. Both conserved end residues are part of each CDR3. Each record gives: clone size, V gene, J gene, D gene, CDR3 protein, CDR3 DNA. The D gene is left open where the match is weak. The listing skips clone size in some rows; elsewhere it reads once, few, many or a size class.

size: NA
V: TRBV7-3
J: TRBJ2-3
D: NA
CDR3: CASSLAGLELDTQYF
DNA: TGTGCCAGCAGCTTAGCCGGCTTAGAGCTAGATACGCAGTATTTT

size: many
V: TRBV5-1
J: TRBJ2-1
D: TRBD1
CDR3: CASSLRYKRDRPYNEQFF
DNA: TGCGCCAGCAGCTTGCGATATAAAAGGGACAGGCCCTACAATGAGCAGTTCTTC

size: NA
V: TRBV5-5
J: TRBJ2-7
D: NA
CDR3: CASSSGTHCEQYF
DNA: TGTGCCAGCAGCTCTGGGACTCACTGCGAGCAGTACTTC

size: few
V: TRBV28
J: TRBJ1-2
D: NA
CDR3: CASSLIPGQPTNYGYTF
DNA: TGTGCCAGCAGTTTAATCCCTGGACAGCCTACTAACTATGGCTACACCTTC

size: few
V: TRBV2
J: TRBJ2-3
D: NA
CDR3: CASPGYNTDTQYF
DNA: TGTGCCAGCCCGGGATATAACACAGATACGCAGTATTTT

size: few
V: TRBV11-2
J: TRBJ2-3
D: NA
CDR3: CASSLGIAASTDTQYF
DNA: TGTGCCAGCAGCTTAGGTATAGCGGCTAGCACAGATACGCAGTATTTT

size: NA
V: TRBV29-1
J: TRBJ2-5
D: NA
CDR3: CSVDWTGGRRKETQYF
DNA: TGCAGCGTTGATTGGACGGGGGGCCGGAGAAAAGAGACCCAGTACTTC

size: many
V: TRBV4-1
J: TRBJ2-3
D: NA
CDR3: CASSREDHSTDTQYF
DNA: TGCGCCAGCAGCCGAGAGGATCACTCCACAGATACGCAGTATTTT

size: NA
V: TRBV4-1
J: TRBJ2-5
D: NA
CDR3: CASSPRVGQETQYF
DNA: TGCGCCAGCAGCCCCCGCGTAGGGCAAGAGACCCAGTACTTC

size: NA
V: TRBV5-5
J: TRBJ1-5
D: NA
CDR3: CASSFTDRTNQPQHF
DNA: TGTGCCAGCAGCTTTACGGACCGAACCAATCAGCCCCAGCATTTT

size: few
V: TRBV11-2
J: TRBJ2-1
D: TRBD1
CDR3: CASSLGTGAFEQFF
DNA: TGTGCCAGCAGCTTAGGGACAGGGGCTTTTGAGCAGTTCTTC

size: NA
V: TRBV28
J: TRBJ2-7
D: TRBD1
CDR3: CASSPAGRGLHEQYF
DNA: TGTGCCAGCAGCCCCGCGGGCAGGGGGCTCCACGAGCAGTACTTC

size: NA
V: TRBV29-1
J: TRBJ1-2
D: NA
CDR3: CSVPLGGWYGYTF
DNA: TGCAGCGTCCCGCTAGGGGGGTGGTATGGCTACACCTTC

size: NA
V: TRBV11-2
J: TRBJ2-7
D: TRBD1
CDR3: CASSDTTGDYEQYF
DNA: TGTGCCAGCAGCGACACGACAGGGGACTACGAGCAGTACTTC

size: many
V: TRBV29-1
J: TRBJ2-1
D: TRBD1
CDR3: CSGQGPRDEQFF
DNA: TGCAGCGGACAGGGGCCCCGGGATGAGCAGTTCTTC

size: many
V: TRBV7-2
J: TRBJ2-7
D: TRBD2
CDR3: CASSPGLAGVGTYEQYF
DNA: TGTGCCAGCAGCCCAGGACTAGCGGGAGTTGGGACCTACGAGCAGTACTTC

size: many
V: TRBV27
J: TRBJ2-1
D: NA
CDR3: CASRDGSYNEQFF
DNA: TGTGCCAGCAGGGATGGCAGTTACAATGAGCAGTTCTTC

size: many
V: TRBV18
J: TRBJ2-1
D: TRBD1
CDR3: CASSLGQGSYNEQFF
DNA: TGTGCCAGCAGCTTAGGACAGGGCTCCTACAATGAGCAGTTCTTC

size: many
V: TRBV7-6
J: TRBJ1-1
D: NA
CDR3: CASSLGGINTEAFF
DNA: TGTGCCAGCAGCTTGGGAGGCATTAACACTGAAGCTTTCTTT

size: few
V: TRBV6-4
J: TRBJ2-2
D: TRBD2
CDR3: CASSDSLSGWGSGELFF
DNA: TGTGCCAGCAGTGACTCGCTTAGCGGGTGGGGATCCGGGGAGCTGTTTTTT

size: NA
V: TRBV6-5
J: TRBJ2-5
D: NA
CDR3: CASSYSAGRETQYF
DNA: TGTGCCAGCAGTTACTCGGCGGGGCGGGAGACCCAGTACTTC

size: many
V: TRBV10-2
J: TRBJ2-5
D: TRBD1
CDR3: CASSGDRGVQETQYF
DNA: TGCGCCAGCAGTGGCGACAGGGGAGTGCAAGAGACCCAGTACTTC

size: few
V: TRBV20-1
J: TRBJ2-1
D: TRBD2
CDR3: CSASLAEKIYNEQFF
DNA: TGCAGTGCTAGTCTAGCGGAAAAGATCTACAATGAGCAGTTCTTC

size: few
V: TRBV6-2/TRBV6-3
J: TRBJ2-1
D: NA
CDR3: CASSYRGVPLNEQFF
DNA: TGTGCCAGCAGTTACAGGGGGGTCCCCCTCAATGAGCAGTTCTTC

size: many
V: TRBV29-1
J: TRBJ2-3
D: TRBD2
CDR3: CSVDQREDGPDTQYF
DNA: TGCAGCGTTGATCAGCGGGAGGACGGCCCAGATACGCAGTATTTT

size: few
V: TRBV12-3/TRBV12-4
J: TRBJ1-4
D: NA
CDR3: CASSFSVGTKIEKLFF
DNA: TGTGCCAGCAGTTTCTCGGTGGGGACCAAGATTGAAAAACTGTTTTTT

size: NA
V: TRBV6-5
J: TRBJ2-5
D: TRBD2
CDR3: CASSYTAFGTSELETQYF
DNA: TGTGCCAGCAGTTACACAGCATTCGGGACTAGCGAATTGGAGACCCAGTACTTC

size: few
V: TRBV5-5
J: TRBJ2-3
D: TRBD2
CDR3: CASSPGTSGMQDTQYF
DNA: TGTGCCAGCAGCCCAGGGACTAGCGGGATGCAAGATACGCAGTATTTT

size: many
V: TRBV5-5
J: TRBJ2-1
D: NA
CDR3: CASSLGTSSYNEQFF
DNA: TGTGCCAGCAGTTTAGGGACCAGCTCCTACAATGAGCAGTTCTTC

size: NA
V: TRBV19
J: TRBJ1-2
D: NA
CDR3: CASSMGFGADYGYTF
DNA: TGTGCCAGTAGTATGGGATTTGGGGCGGACTATGGCTACACCTTC

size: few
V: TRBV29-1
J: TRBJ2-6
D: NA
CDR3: CSVRGGDSSGANVLTF
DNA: TGCAGCGTGAGGGGGGGTGACAGCTCTGGGGCCAACGTCCTGACTTTC

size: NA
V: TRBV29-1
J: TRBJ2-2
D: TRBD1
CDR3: CSVEVPGTENTGELFF
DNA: TGCAGCGTTGAAGTACCCGGGACAGAGAACACCGGGGAGCTGTTTTTT

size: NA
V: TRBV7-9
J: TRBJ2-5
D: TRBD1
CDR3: CASSLAQGARETQYF
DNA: TGTGCCAGCAGTTTAGCACAGGGGGCGCGGGAGACCCAGTACTTC

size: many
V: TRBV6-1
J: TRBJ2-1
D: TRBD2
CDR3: CASGGLAGVLNEQFF
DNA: TGTGCCAGTGGGGGGCTAGCGGGAGTGCTCAATGAGCAGTTCTTC

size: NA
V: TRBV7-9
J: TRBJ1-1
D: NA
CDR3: CASSQTSTEPPGTFF
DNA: TGTGCCAGCAGCCAAACTTCGACAGAGCCCCCTGGAACTTTCTTT

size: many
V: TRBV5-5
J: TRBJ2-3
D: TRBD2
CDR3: CASSWTSDTDTQYF
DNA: TGTGCCAGCAGCTGGACTAGCGACACAGATACGCAGTATTTT

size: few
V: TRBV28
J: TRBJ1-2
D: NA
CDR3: CASSSLQGSDGYTF
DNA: TGTGCCAGCAGTTCACTCCAGGGCTCCGATGGCTACACCTTC